This TCR beta chain was sequenced in a study of shared clonotypes between healthy human individuals. Regarding this clone: The junction differs from germline at one of its ends, possibly a read error.

Clones were sequenced by immunoSEQ multiplex PCR, and TCRdb holds only the in-frame ones, with some missing. In the table there are 2 million or so clones, 85% to 95% of which are singletons. The germline CDR1 and CDR2 sequences are SGHTA and FQGNSA. The CDR3 runs to 16 residues. The chain joins TRBV7-2 to TRBJ2-2; D possibly corresponds to TRBD2 (6 bases). The sequenced sample was naive CD4+ T cells sorted from blood. Subset given: CD45RA+ positively selected. This clonotype was obtained from a man between 18 and 35 years old in good health. CDR3 sequence: CASSLARLAKTGELFF. CDR3 bases: TGTGCCAGCAGCTTAGCGCGGCTAGCGAAGACCGGGGAGCTGTTTTTT. Based on the CDR3 plus reference TRBV7-2 and TRBJ2-2, the full variable domain is GAGVSQSPSNKVTEKGKDVELRCDPISGHTALYWYRQSLGQGLEFLIYFQGNSAPDKSGLPSDRFSAERTGGSVSTLTIQRTQQEDSAVYLCASSLARLAKTGELFFGEGSRLTVL.